These 19 T cell receptor beta chains originate from one sample sequenced in a study of blood T cell repertoires in COVID-19. Produced via immunoSEQ multiplex PCR; TCRdb's table is partial and in-frame only. Of 160,000 or so clones listed, around 90% are singletons. The sequenced sample was peripheral blood. The receptors come from a woman aged 45-60 years with acute or convalescent COVID-19.

This chain uses TRBV7-9 with TRBJ1-4; D call uncertain. CDR3 length equals 14 residues. The V gene's germline CDR1 is SEHNR and CDR2 FQNEAQ (reference sequence). Trimming took 2 bases from V and 7 from J, leaving 11 bases between them. CDR3 region: CASSLTSGVEKLFF. CDR3 DNA sequence: TGTGCCAGCAGCTTAACATCAGGTGTTGAAAAACTGTTTTTT.

Notes on this clone: An end of the junction differs from the germline gene, which may be a read error. The V gene is TRBV4-1, the J gene TRBJ1-1; 7 bases map to TRBD1. The CDR3 is 15 amino acids. The germline CDR1 and CDR2 sequences are MGHRA and YSYEKL. The CDR3 reads CARSRPDRPSSEAFF. The CDR3 nucleotides are TGCGCCCGCAGCCGACCGGACAGGCCGTCTTCTGAAGCTTTCTTT.

The chain combines TRBV30 with TRBJ1-1; D may be TRBD1 (5 bases). V was shortened by 2 bases and J by 7 bases, with 11 bases between the two germline ends. Germline V gene sequence: CDR1 GTSNPN, CDR2 SVGIG (reference sequence). There are 12 residues in the CDR3. CDR3 DNA sequence: TGTGCCTGGAGTCTTGCTACAGGTGAAGCTTTCTTT. Translating gives CAWSLATGEAFF. The full variable domain, rest sourced from reference TRBV30 and TRBJ1-1, is SQTIHQWPATLVQPVGSPLSLECTVEGTSNPNLYWYRQAAGRGLQLLFYSVGIGQISSEVPQNLSASRPQDRQFILSSKKLLLSDSGFYLCAWSLATGEAFFGQGTRLTVV.

This chain joins TRBV10-3 and TRBJ1-2; no clear D gene. The CDR3 has 13 amino acids. Germline loops: CDR1 ENHRY, CDR2 SYGVKD. V was trimmed by 6 bases and J by 1 base, leaving 9 bases between them. The CDR3 DNA sequence: TGTGCCATCAGGTTACTGAATAACTATGGCTACACCTTC. Residues: CAIRLLNNYGYTF.

This rearrangement joins TRBV24-1 to TRBJ1-2; D unclear. From germline, CDR1 is KGHDR and CDR2 SFDVKD. The CDR3 is made up of 16 amino acids. Trimming stripped 7 bases from V and 4 bases from J, with 21 bases between. The CDR3 loop reads CATSPSGPLTIYGYTF. The CDR3, as DNA: TGTGCCACCAGCCCTTCTGGGCCGTTGACCATCTATGGCTACACCTTC.

The chain is built from TRBV3-1 (or the pseudogene TRBV3-2) and TRBJ1-4, with D unclear. The CDR3 is made up of 15 amino acids. Germline lookup yields CDR1 LGHDT and CDR2 YNNKEL (reference sequence). V shed 1 base and J shed 2 bases, with 8 bases lying between them. The CDR3 is CASSQAPGTNEKLFF. Written as DNA, the CDR3 is TGTGCCAGCAGCCAAGCGCCGGGTACTAATGAAAAACTGTTTTTT.

In its sample, this clone was seen a few times. The J gene is TRBJ2-5, the V gene TRBV5-1, with a tentative D call TRBD2 (7 bases). Germline-derived CDR1 and CDR2 are SGHRS and YFSETQ. This CDR3 contains 17 residues. V lost 4 bases and J 5 bases, leaving 24 bases between the germline ends. This chain's CDR3 is CASSQRGGGDKTETQYF. Here the CDR3 DNA reads TGCGCCAGCAGCCAGCGCGGGGGTGGGGACAAGACGGAGACCCAGTACTTC.

V and J are TRBV30 and TRBJ2-1, with D perhaps TRBD2 (5 bases). The germline V gene has CDR1 GTSNPN and CDR2 SVGIG (reference sequence). This CDR3 has 18 residues. V shed 1 base and J shed 0 bases, with 19 bases lying between them. The CDR3 here is CAWSGIGIGKSSYNEQFF. CDR3 bases: TGTGCCTGGAGTGGGATTGGTATCGGGAAAAGCTCCTACAATGAGCAGTTCTTC.

The CDR3 protein is CASSHEGATNEKLFF. For the CDR3, the DNA is TGCGCCAGCAGCCACGAGGGTGCAACTAATGAAAAACTGTTTTTT. The chain joins TRBV4-1 to TRBJ1-4; D gene unclear. CDR3 length: 15 amino acids. V lost 3 bases to trimming and J lost 0 bases, with 8 bases between them. Germline-derived CDR1 and CDR2 are MGHRA and YSYEKL.

The gene calls are TRBV11-2 and TRBJ1-3, with TRBD1 matching over 8 bases. The V segment lost 1 base and the J segment 0 bases; nucleotides outside the gene matches: 8. Germline CDR1 is SGHAT and CDR2 is FQNNGV. The CDR3 runs 18 residues. The CDR3 reads CASSLVSGGIGSGNTIYF. The CDR3 coding sequence is TGTGCCAGCAGCTTAGTGTCAGGGGGCATTGGCTCTGGAAACACCATATATTTT.

This clone has just a few counts. V is TRBV18 and J is TRBJ1-6; possibly TRBD1 for D (5 bases). Germline V lookup: CDR1 KGHSH, CDR2 LQKENI. V was trimmed by 4 bases and J by 6 bases, leaving 7 bases between them. The CDR3 is 13 residues long. This CDR3 reads CASSLDSNSPLHF. The DNA for the CDR3 is TGTGCCAGCTCACTAGACAGTAATTCACCCCTCCACTTT. Combining the CDR3 with reference TRBV18 and TRBJ1-6 gives the whole variable domain NAGVMQNPRHLVRRRGQEARLRCSPMKGHSHVYWYRQLPEEGLKFMVYLQKENIIDESGMPKERFSAEFPKEGPSILRIQQVVRGDSAAYFCASSLDSNSPLHFGNGTRLTVT.

DNA of the CDR3: TGTGCCAGCAGTTACTCGACGGGAGAGGTCGAGCAGTACTTC. Translated: CASSYSTGEVEQYF. This chain links TRBV6-5 with TRBJ2-7, with D tentatively TRBD2 (6 bases). CDR1 is MNHEY, CDR2 SVGAGI, per germline. V lost 0 bases and J 6 bases, leaving 12 bases between the germline ends. CDR3 size: 14 residues.

This chain connects TRBV7-2 to TRBJ2-1, with 7 nucleotides matching TRBD2. The germline V gene has CDR1 SGHTA and CDR2 FQGNSA. The V segment lost 5 bases and the J segment 0 bases; nucleotides outside the gene matches: 4. There are 15 residues in the CDR3. CDR3 sequence reads: CASSTSVTSYNEQFF. As DNA, the CDR3 is TGTGCCAGCAGCACTAGCGTAACCTCCTACAATGAGCAGTTCTTC.

The chain links TRBV7-2 to TRBJ2-1; tentatively, D is TRBD2 (5 bases). The CDR3 is 13 amino acids. Germline CDR1 reads SGHTA; CDR2 reads FQGNSA. The V end was cut by 4 bases, the J end by 8 bases, with 12 bases between. In DNA form, the CDR3 reads TGTGCCAGCAGCTGGACTGTTTGGGATGAGCAGTTCTTC. This codes for CASSWTVWDEQFF.

This rearrangement joins TRBV7-8 to TRBJ2-3; TRBD2 might be the D (6 bases). The CDR3 spans 14 residues. The germline CDR1 and CDR2 sequences are SGHVS and FQNEAQ. Trimming shortened V by 5 bases and J by 7 bases, and 16 bases separated the two germline ends. The CDR3: CASSPTGVAYTQYF. CDR3 in DNA: TGTGCCAGCAGCCCTACGGGAGTAGCTTATACGCAGTATTTT.

This chain connects TRBV19 to TRBJ1-2; D is undetermined. Germline CDR1 and CDR2: LNHDA and SQIVND (reference sequence). V gave up 5 bases and J gave up 0 bases, with 10 bases separating them. This CDR3 has 14 residues. The CDR3 is CASSWALSNYGYTF. Written as DNA, the CDR3 is TGTGCCAGTAGTTGGGCCCTCTCTAACTATGGCTACACCTTC.

The rearrangement links TRBV5-1 to TRBJ2-3; D gene ambiguous. Trimming stripped 4 bases from V and 1 base from J, with 4 bases between. In germline, CDR1 is SGHRS, CDR2 YFSETQ. This CDR3 contains 12 residues. CDR3 loop: CASSPGTDTQYF. The CDR3 region has the DNA TGCGCCAGCAGCCCGGGCACAGATACGCAGTATTTT.

V is TRBV15 and J is TRBJ2-1, with 7 nucleotides matching TRBD2. The V segment lost 0 bases and the J segment 8 bases; nucleotides outside the gene matches: 10. The CDR3 consists of 16 residues. CDR1 is LNHNV and CDR2 is YYDKDF in the germline V gene (reference sequence). In DNA form, the CDR3 reads TGTGCCACCAGCAGAGATTCCCAGCGGGGTAACTATGAGCAGTTCTTC. It is translated as CATSRDSQRGNYEQFF.

This chain connects TRBV2 to TRBJ1-5; D is ambiguous. This CDR3 spans 15 amino acids. V was pared by 4 bases and J by 5 bases, with 15 bases between. Germline V gene data show CDR1 as SNHLY and CDR2 as FYNNEI. The CDR3 region is CASSVGESRHQPQHF. CDR3 coding DNA: TGTGCCAGCAGTGTCGGGGAATCAAGGCATCAGCCCCAGCATTTT.